This T cell receptor (beta chain) was documented in a study of blood T cells in healthy people across ages. The CDR3 loop spans 15 amino acids. Germline CDR1 and CDR2: SEHNR and FQNEAQ (reference sequence). Whole-study findings and limits: In these data, TCR beta diversity tracked strongly with naive T cell percentage. With donor CMV status unknown, expanded clonotype changes were possibly confounded.

With a J-beta primer mix and a sample-barcoded 5' primer, a second PCR ran about 6 to 11 cycles. TCRdb reprocessed the 5' RACE reads with MiXCR, giving one entry per CDR3 protein. The sample yields over a million distinct CDR3 sequences, approximately 59% seen once. On this clonotype: What it binds is unknown.

The clonotype originates from a man younger than 30 in good health. V usage is TRBV7-9 and J usage is TRBJ2-4, with D unresolved. The J call may not be correct, given that the DNA end is closer to TRBJ2-7. The sample consisted of blood. CDR3 in amino acids: CASSQPISWSHEQYF. In DNA, the CDR3 is TGTGCCAGCAGCCAACCAATCTCTTGGAGCCACGAGCAGTACTTC.